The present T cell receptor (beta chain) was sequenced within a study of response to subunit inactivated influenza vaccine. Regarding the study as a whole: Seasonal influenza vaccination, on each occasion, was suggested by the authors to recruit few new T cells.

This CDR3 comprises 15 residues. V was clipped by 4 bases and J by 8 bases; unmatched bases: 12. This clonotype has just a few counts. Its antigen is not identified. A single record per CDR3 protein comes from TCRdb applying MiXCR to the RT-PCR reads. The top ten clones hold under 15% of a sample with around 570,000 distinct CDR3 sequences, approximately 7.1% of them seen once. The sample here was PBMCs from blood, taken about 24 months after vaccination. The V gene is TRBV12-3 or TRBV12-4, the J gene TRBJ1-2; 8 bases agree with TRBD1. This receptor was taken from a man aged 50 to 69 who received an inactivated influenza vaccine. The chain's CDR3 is CASSSTGGDLRGYTF. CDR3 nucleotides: TGTGCCAGCAGTTCCACAGGGGGGGATTTACGCGGCTACACCTTC.